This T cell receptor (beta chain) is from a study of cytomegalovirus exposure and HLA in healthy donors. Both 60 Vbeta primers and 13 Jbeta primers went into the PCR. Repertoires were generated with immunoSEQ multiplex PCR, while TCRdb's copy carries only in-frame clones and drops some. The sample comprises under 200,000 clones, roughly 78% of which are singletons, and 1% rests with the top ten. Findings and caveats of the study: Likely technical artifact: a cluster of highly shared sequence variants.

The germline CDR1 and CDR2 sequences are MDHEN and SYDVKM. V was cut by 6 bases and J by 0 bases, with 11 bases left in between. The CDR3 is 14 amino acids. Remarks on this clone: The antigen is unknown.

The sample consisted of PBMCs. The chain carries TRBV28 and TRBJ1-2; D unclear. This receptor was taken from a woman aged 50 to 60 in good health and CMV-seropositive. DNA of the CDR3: TGTGCCAGCAGCCCAGGCGCCTCTAACTATGGCTACACCTTC. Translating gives CASSPGASNYGYTF.